This TCR beta chain originates from a study of post-analysis software for immune sequencing data. Study-wide findings and caveats: Higher frequency in patients than in controls was seen for five TRBV segments, with TRBV5-6, TRBV5-1 and TRBV20-1 among them.

A word on this clonotype: What it binds is unknown.

V gave up 7 bases and J gave up 6 bases, with 18 bases separating them. CDR1 is SGHAT, CDR2 FQDESV, per germline (reference sequence). The CDR3 runs 15 residues. cDNA libraries for TCR beta contained unique molecular identifiers. Starting from approximately 1 to 10 million T cells, the study yielded about 500,000 cDNA molecules. Each CDR3 protein is one row after TCRdb ran MiXCR on the PCR reads. The sample lists 750,000 to 900,000 distinct CDR3 sequences; around 46% were seen once. Source material: blood. The source is a girl between 10 and 17 years old with multiple sclerosis. The chain couples TRBV11-1 to TRBJ2-2; weak D call: TRBD1 (6 bases). In nucleotides, the CDR3 is TGTGCCAGCACCTTTCTCAGGGGCGAACCCGGGGAGCTGTTTTTT. Residues: CASTFLRGEPGELFF.